This T cell receptor (beta chain) was sequenced during a study of T-cell memory formation after mild COVID-19. Overall study findings and caveats: Second-wave clones peaking on day 37 lacked confirmed SARS-CoV-2 specificity.

V lost 10 bases, J lost 5 bases, and 12 bases stayed unmatched. Germline CDR1 and CDR2: MNHEY and SMNVEV (reference sequence). The CDR3 contains 14 residues. 5'RACE primed from the constant segment yielded TCR alpha and TCR beta cDNA libraries bearing sample barcodes and UMIs. TCRdb re-called the 5' RACE reads with MiXCR, one entry per CDR3 protein. The sample includes some 300,000 distinct CDR3 sequences, around a fifth of them seen just once. This clonotype turned up a few times. Its antigen is still unknown. The chain has TRBV27 and TRBJ2-7, with 9 bases lining up with TRBD1. Sequenced: PBMCs or a T cell subset sorted from them (not recorded which). The source is a man aged 18-30 years who had mild COVID-19 (a few samples of this study predate the infection). Cell type and time point are not known. The CDR3 bases are TGTGCCACCAGACCGAAGGACAGGGGCCACGAGCAGTACGTC. Amino acids: CATRPKDRGHEQYV.